Each of the 12 T cell receptor beta chains below was sequenced from the same sample in a study of T cell responses to AZD1222 COVID-19 vaccine. The repertoire was sequenced with immunoSEQ multiplex PCR; TCRdb's copy has only in-frame clones and lacks some. The sample includes approximately 50,000 clones, approximately 86% seen only once; the top ten take around 7%. The source material was peripheral blood, sampled 28 days after the second AZD1222 dose. Source of these receptors: an adult who received the AZD1222 COVID-19 vaccine.

The J gene is TRBJ2-2, the V gene TRBV11-2, with D perhaps TRBD1 (5 bases). The CDR3 runs to 14 residues. From germline, CDR1 is SGHAT and CDR2 FQNNGV. Trimming pared 2 bases from V and 6 bases from J, leaving 10 bases between. The chain's CDR3 is CASSLMGQPGELFF. CDR3 nucleotides: TGTGCCAGCAGCTTAATGGGGCAGCCCGGGGAGCTGTTTTTT.

This clone was detected once. This chain joins TRBV7-2 and TRBJ1-1; D remains unclear. CDR1 is SGHTA and CDR2 is FQGNSA in the germline V gene. This CDR3 is built from 13 residues. V was clipped by 3 bases and J by 1 base, with 6 bases between them. Here the CDR3 reads CASSFTENTEAFF. The DNA of the CDR3 is TGTGCCAGCAGCTTTACAGAGAACACTGAAGCTTTCTTT.

CDR3 DNA sequence: TGTGCCAGCAGTTCTTATCCCAAGACAGGAGGAGATAATTCACCCCTCCACTTT. This gives the protein CASSSYPKTGGDNSPLHF. The chain carries TRBV28 and TRBJ1-6; TRBD1 is a possible D gene (6 bases). Trimming removed 4 bases from V and 5 bases from J, with 21 bases in between. CDR3 length equals 18 residues. CDR1 is MDHEN and CDR2 is SYDVKM in the germline V gene.

The chain links TRBV29-1 to TRBJ2-7, with 9 bases matching TRBD2. The length of the CDR3 is 13 residues. Germline V gene sequence: CDR1 SQVTM, CDR2 ANQGSEA. V shed 3 bases and J 5 bases; nucleotides not matched to a gene: 5. The CDR3 sequence is CSVDIAGAHEQYF. For the CDR3, the DNA is TGCAGCGTTGATATAGCGGGAGCGCACGAGCAGTACTTC.

The chain's CDR3 is CARPDEQYF. The DNA for the CDR3 is TGTGCCAGACCCGACGAGCAGTACTTC. The gene calls are TRBV19 and TRBJ2-7, with D unresolved. The CDR3 has 9 amino acids. V was shortened by 9 bases and J by 5 bases, with 5 bases between the two germline ends. Germline V CDR1 and CDR2: LNHDA, SQIVND (reference sequence).

The chain is built from TRBV28 and TRBJ1-5; 7 bases match TRBD1. CDR3 length equals 15 residues. The germline V gene encodes CDR1 MDHEN and CDR2 SYDVKM. With V trimmed by 1 base and J by 9 bases, 9 bases remained unmatched. CDR3 amino acids: CASSLSPGGGRPQHF. CDR3 in DNA: TGTGCCAGCAGTTTATCTCCAGGGGGGGGAAGGCCCCAGCATTTT.

This clone was seen a single time. The V and J genes are TRBV10-3 and TRBJ2-1; D unresolved. Germline V gives CDR1 ENHRY, CDR2 SYGVKD. Trimming removed 3 bases from V and 2 bases from J, with 17 bases in between. This CDR3 is built from 17 residues. CDR3 sequence reads: CAISEDRTGSPYNEQFF. The DNA for the CDR3 is TGTGCCATCAGTGAAGACCGTACGGGCTCCCCCTACAATGAGCAGTTCTTC.

The J gene is TRBJ2-3, the V gene TRBV7-6; 11 nucleotides match TRBD2. CDR1 and CDR2 from the germline V gene are SGHVS and FNYEAQ. Unmatched junction bases numbered 3, after V lost 4 bases and J lost 3 bases. The CDR3 is 15 amino acids. This CDR3 is CASSSTSGMTDTQYF. DNA for the CDR3: TGTGCCAGCAGCTCGACTAGCGGGATGACAGATACGCAGTATTTT. Full variable domain (missing parts from reference TRBV7-6 and TRBJ2-3): GAGVSQSPRYKVTKRGQDVALRCDPISGHVSLYWYRQALGQGPEFLTYFNYEAQQDKSGLPNDRFSAERPEGSISTLTIQRTEQRDSAMYRCASSSTSGMTDTQYFGPGTRLTVL.

This chain joins TRBV11-1 and TRBJ2-6; D is ambiguous. The CDR3 totals 15 residues. Trimming removed 1 base from V and 0 bases from J, with 4 bases in between. The germline V gene has CDR1 SGHAT and CDR2 FQDESV (reference sequence). The CDR3 sequence is CASSLDSSGANVLTF. DNA for the CDR3: TGTGCCAGCAGCTTAGACAGCTCTGGGGCCAACGTCCTGACTTTC. The full variable domain, its missing parts supplied by reference TRBV11-1 and TRBJ2-6, is EAEVAQSPRYKITEKSQAVAFWCDPISGHATLYWYRQILGQGPELLVQFQDESVVDDSQLPKDRFSAERLKGVDSTLKIQPAELGDSAMYLCASSLDSSGANVLTFGAGSRLTVL.

As concerns this clone: One junction end disagrees with the germline gene, perhaps due to a read error. This chain joins TRBV30 and TRBJ2-3, with 15 bases fitting TRBD2. The CDR3 runs 15 residues. The germline V gene has CDR1 GTSNPN and CDR2 SVGIG (reference sequence). The CDR3 loop reads CAWEYKGLAGGSLVF. The CDR3 DNA follows: TGTGCCTGGGAGTACAAGGGACTAGCGGGAGGTTCTCTCGTCTTT.

The chain joins TRBV5-4 to TRBJ2-7; D possibly corresponds to TRBD2 (9 bases). This CDR3 has 16 amino acids. CDR1 is SGHNT, CDR2 YYREEE, per germline (reference sequence). With 4 bases removed from V and 3 bases from J, the gap between germline ends came to 20 bases. The CDR3 here is CASSRQGASGIYEQYF. The CDR3 DNA reads TGTGCCAGCAGCCGGCAGGGGGCTAGCGGGATCTACGAGCAGTACTTC.

This chain links TRBV19 with TRBJ2-7; 7 bases match TRBD2. V shed 3 bases, J shed 4 bases, and the junction held 3 bases outside the gene matches. Germline CDR1 reads LNHDA; CDR2 reads SQIVND (reference sequence). The length of the CDR3 is 13 residues. The CDR3 nucleotides are TGTGCCAGTAGTATCGCGGGAGTTTACGAGCAGTACTTC. Residues: CASSIAGVYEQYF.